The next 5 T cell receptor beta chains were all read from a single sample in a study of T cells in women clearing cervical HPV infection. TCRdb keeps only in-frame clones here, not all; method: immunoSEQ multiplex PCR. This sample's table reports tens of thousands of clones. Sequencing was carried out using blood buffy coat. These receptors were collected from a woman aged 18 to 75 with a cervical HPV16 infection that either progressed to CIN3+ or cleared (not recorded which).

The DNA read from the CDR3 is TGTGCCAGCAGCTCGACGATTCAGCGGGGGGCTTACAATGAG. This sequence encodes CASSSTIQRGAYNE. The CDR3 as a whole reads CASSSTIQRGAYNEQFF. The chain combines TRBV13 with TRBJ2-1; 9 bases agree with TRBD2. From the germline J gene comes the end of the CDR3, since the read stops 3 residues before it. V dropped 4 bases and J dropped 4; count of bases not matched to a gene: 11. This CDR3 is built from 17 residues. CDR1 and CDR2 (germline): PRHDT, FYEKMQ (reference sequence). The full variable domain, with the rest looked up from reference TRBV13 and TRBJ2-1, is AAGVIQSPRHLIKEKRETATLKCYPIPRHDTVYWYQQGPGQDPQFLISFYEKMQSDKGSIPDRFSAQQFSDYHSELNMSSLELGDSALYFCASSSTIQRGAYNEQFFGPGTRLTVL.

As for this clone: The read terminates 3 residues before the CDR3 end, so the remaining end is supplied by the germline J gene. The gene calls are TRBV6-2 or TRBV6-3 and TRBJ2-7; the match to TRBD2 covers 8 bases. The CDR3 sequence is 17 residues long. The junction had 11 bases not matched to a gene; V was cut back by 4 bases and J by 0 bases. In germline, CDR1 is MNHEY, CDR2 SVGEGT. CDR3 sequence reads: CASSFPPRSGSSYEQYF. The part of the CDR3 DNA that was read is TGTGCCAGCAGTTTCCCACCTCGAAGCGGGAGCTCCTACGAG.

With respect to this clone: The read ends 3 residues before the CDR3 terminus; that terminus is restored from the germline J gene. The chain has TRBV7-2 and TRBJ2-5; 8 bases align to TRBD2. Germline values: CDR1 SGHTA, CDR2 FQGNSA. V dropped 5 bases and J dropped 4; count of bases not matched to a gene: 9. This CDR3 comprises 15 residues. The CDR3 spells CASSPRAGETETQYF. Partial CDR3 DNA: TGTGCCAGCAGCCCGAGAGCGGGAGAGACAGAGACC.

This chain's CDR3 is CASSPLREAEAFF. CDR3 DNA (partial): TGTGCCAGCTCACCGCTCAGGGAGGCTGAA. The rearrangement joins TRBV18 to TRBJ1-1, with D possibly being TRBD1 (5 bases). The missing CDR3 end, 3 residues past where the read stops, is filled in from the germline J gene. V lost 3 bases and J lost 6, with 11 bases in between. Germline lookup yields CDR1 KGHSH and CDR2 LQKENI. The CDR3 covers 13 residues.

A word on this clone: The CDR3 end lies 3 residues beyond the end of the read and is filled in from the germline J gene. The rearrangement links TRBV7-9 to TRBJ1-3; D gene uncertain. The CDR3 is made up of 15 amino acids. The germline V and J ends were trimmed by 5 bases and 0 bases, with 11 bases remaining between them. Germline V gene lookup returns CDR1 SEHNR and CDR2 FQNEAQ (reference sequence). The sequenced CDR3 bases are TGTGCCAGCAGCCCCAGCGGGGACTCTGGAAACACC. Amino acids: CASSPSGDSGNT. The CDR3, in full, reads CASSPSGDSGNTIYF.